This T cell receptor beta chain comes out of a study of tumor-infiltrating lymphocytes in primary liver carcinoma. Germline CDR1 reads SGHRS; CDR2 reads YFSETQ. Trimming removed 1 base at V and 3 bases at J, with 10 bases between. CDR3 length: 14 amino acids. Starting from around 500 ng of total RNA, TCR beta cDNA was produced with a primer in the constant region. Libraries covering TCR beta were generated through three nested multiplex PCR rounds (using a slightly modified ARM-PCR). A C-beta reverse primer and TRBV1-TRBV30 forward primers served in each of the first two PCR rounds, at ten to eleven cycles apiece. TCRdb redid the calling of the multiplex PCR reads with MiXCR, one entry per CDR3 protein. The data hold roughly 25,000 distinct CDR3 sequences, with roughly four fifths observed a single time. Each 20-30 mg portion of unsorted bulk tissue served as the source for co-extraction of RNA and DNA.

The source is a woman aged 30 to 39 with primary liver carcinoma and hepatitis B virus infection. The sequenced sample was liver tumor tissue from sampling region 5. Noted subset: tumor region T5, tumor centre. The rearrangement joins TRBV5-1 to TRBJ1-1; no reliable D call. CDR3 sequence (DNA): TGCGCCAGCAGCTTGATCGACGGGGACACTGAAGCTTTCTTT. Its translation is CASSLIDGDTEAFF.